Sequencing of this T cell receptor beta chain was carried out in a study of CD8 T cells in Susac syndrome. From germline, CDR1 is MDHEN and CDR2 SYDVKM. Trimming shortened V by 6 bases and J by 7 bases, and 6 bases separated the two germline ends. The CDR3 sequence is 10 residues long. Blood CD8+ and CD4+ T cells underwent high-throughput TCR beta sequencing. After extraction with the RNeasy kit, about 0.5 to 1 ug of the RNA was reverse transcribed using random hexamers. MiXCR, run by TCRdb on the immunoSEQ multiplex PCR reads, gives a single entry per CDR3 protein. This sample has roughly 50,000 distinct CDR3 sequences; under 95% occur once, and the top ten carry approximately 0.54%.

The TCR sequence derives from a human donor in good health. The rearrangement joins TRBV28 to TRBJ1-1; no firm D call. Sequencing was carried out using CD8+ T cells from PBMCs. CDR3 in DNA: TGTGCCAGCAGCGCGGTTGAAGCTTTCTTT. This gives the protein CASSAVEAFF.